The rows below give T cell receptor beta chains drawn from one sample of a study of blood T cell repertoires in COVID-19. Method: immunoSEQ multiplex PCR; TCRdb's copy keeps in-frame clones and lacks some. Among around 280,000 clones listed, around 90% were seen once. Source material: peripheral blood. All receptors come from a man between 65 and 80 years old with acute or convalescent COVID-19. CDR3s leave out the opening cysteine and the closing phenylalanine or tryptophan.

V | CDR3
TRBV27 | ASSRQVFPSIANEKLF
TRBV7-2 | ASSWGQGTQETQY
TRBV18 | ASSPEHLVNQPQH
TRBV7-2 | ASSLAASGGLGSYNEQF
TRBV12-5 | ASAPRLAGFYEQY
TRBV28 | ASRRGPNTEAF
TRBV7-2 | ASSFGDTLISYEQY
TRBV7-2 | ASPGQGTILWADTQY
TRBV21-1 | ASSPEEFRTHPQETQY
TRBV18 | ASSQRGRYYNEQF
TRBV28 | ASSSTRTGSTNQPQH
TRBV6-2/TRBV6-3 | ASSTTTNYGYT
TRBV6-2/TRBV6-3 | ASSYSASGSYEQY
TRBV12-3/TRBV12-4 | ASSLTVSYEQY
TRBV18 | ASSPASGGAGNEQF
TRBV19 | ATRPGYRADTQY
TRBV11-2 | ASSFRYEQY